The sequence of this T cell receptor beta chain was determined in a study of blood T cells in healthy people across ages. Through a sample-barcoded 5' primer and a J-beta primer mix, a second PCR was run for roughly 6 to 12 cycles. MiXCR was run by TCRdb on the 5' RACE reads, yielding one entry per CDR3 protein. The data contain roughly 2 million distinct CDR3 sequences, roughly 50% of them singletons. Trimming removed 6 bases from V and 5 bases from J; junction bases left unmatched: 9. CDR3 length: 14 residues. CDR1 MRHNA and CDR2 SNTAGT come from the germline V gene. Every donor gave ten milliliters of peripheral blood.

The sequence derives from a woman aged 40 to 55 in good health. The material sequenced was blood. The J gene is TRBJ1-1, the V gene TRBV6-4, with TRBD1 matching 7 bases. CDR3 loop: CASRRDRDITEAFF. CDR3 nucleotides: TGTGCCAGCAGAAGAGACAGGGACATAACTGAAGCTTTCTTT.